The 17 T cell receptor beta chains below all came from one sample that was sequenced in a study of blood T cell repertoires in COVID-19. Sequenced by immunoSEQ multiplex PCR; TCRdb stores in-frame clones only, minus some. The sample shows approximately 410,000 clones, roughly 85% of them seen only once. What was sequenced was peripheral blood. These receptors originate from a woman aged 25 to 39 with active or convalescent COVID-19.

The rearrangement links TRBV28 to TRBJ2-1; TRBD2 matches 15 bases. This CDR3 contains 17 residues. V lost 1 base and J lost 4; bases outside the gene matches: 2. The germline gives CDR1 MDHEN, CDR2 SYDVKM. CDR3 coding DNA: TGTGCCAGCAGTTTATTCGGGACTAGCGGGAGGTACAATGAGCAGTTCTTC. Its translation: CASSLFGTSGRYNEQFF.

Only one count was recorded for this clone. The genes are TRBV27 and TRBJ2-5, with D possibly matching TRBD2 (5 bases). There are 14 residues in the CDR3. Per germline, CDR1 MNHEY and CDR2 SMNVEV (reference sequence). The V and J ends lost 6 bases and 2 bases respectively, with 13 bases between them. The CDR3 nucleotides read TGTGCCAGCAGGATCATAGCGTATCAAGAGACCCAGTACTTC. Its translation is CASRIIAYQETQYF.

J is TRBJ1-2 and V is TRBV19, with 8 bases aligning to TRBD1. Looked up from germline, CDR1 is LNHDA and CDR2 is SQIVND (reference sequence). Trimming removed 4 bases from V and 7 bases from J; junction bases left unmatched: 8. The CDR3 spans 14 residues. CDR3 sequence: CASSRPPGGFGYTF. The CDR3 DNA is TGTGCCAGTAGTAGGCCCCCAGGGGGCTTTGGCTACACCTTC.

The rearrangement joins TRBV6-5 to TRBJ2-2; weak D call: TRBD2 (5 bases). Germline CDR1 and CDR2: MNHEY and SVGAGI. The CDR3 is 14 residues long. The V end was cut by 8 bases, the J end by 1 base, with 11 bases between. CDR3 bases: TGTGCCAGCTTGGGGAGACAGAACACCGGGGAGCTGTTTTTT. Translating it yields CASLGRQNTGELFF.

This sequence joins TRBV11-1 and TRBJ2-3, with 8 bases fitting TRBD1. The length of the CDR3 is 15 residues. In germline, CDR1 is SGHAT, CDR2 FQDESV (reference sequence). V was pared by 2 bases and J by 0 bases, with 1 base of the junction left unmatched. CDR3 sequence (DNA): TGTGCCAGCAGCTTAAGGGACAGGAGCACAGATACGCAGTATTTT. Translating it yields CASSLRDRSTDTQYF.

The rearrangement uses TRBV6-1 and TRBJ1-2; D possibly corresponds to TRBD1 (5 bases). This CDR3 comprises 14 residues. Germline values: CDR1 MNHNS, CDR2 SASEGT. V lost 1 base and J 8 bases, leaving 14 bases between the germline ends. The CDR3 coding sequence is TGTGCCAGCAGTGAAGACGGGGGAGCCTACGGCTACACCTTC. Its translation is CASSEDGGAYGYTF.

CDR3 sequence (DNA): TGTGCCAGTAGTCCGGGGGGGGTTTCGAACACTGAAGCTTTCTTT. The encoded protein is CASSPGGVSNTEAFF. This chain joins TRBV19 and TRBJ1-1; D may be TRBD1 (5 bases). The CDR3 covers 15 residues. The germline V gene encodes CDR1 LNHDA and CDR2 SQIVND (reference sequence). V dropped 5 bases and J dropped 1 base, with 14 bases sitting between them.

The chain is built from TRBV11-2 and TRBJ2-1; D not certain. In germline, CDR1 is SGHAT, CDR2 FQNNGV. CDR3 length: 14 amino acids. Trimming cost V 0 bases and J 4 bases, with 7 bases left between them. The CDR3 DNA reads as TGTGCCAGCAGCTTAGATTGGCGGTACAATGAGCAGTTCTTC. Its translation: CASSLDWRYNEQFF.

This chain joins TRBV11-2 and TRBJ2-3; the D is unclear. With 7 bases removed from V and 8 bases from J, the gap between germline ends came to 16 bases. The CDR3 consists of 13 residues. Germline V gives CDR1 SGHAT, CDR2 FQNNGV. The DNA for the CDR3 is TGTGCCAGCAACTCCCCGGGTGTCGGTACGCAGTATTTT. Protein: CASNSPGVGTQYF.

This sequence joins TRBV10-2 and TRBJ2-7; D may be TRBD2 (6 bases). Germline V gene lookup returns CDR1 WSHSY and CDR2 SAAADI. The CDR3 runs 17 residues. Trimming pared 5 bases from V and 0 bases from J, leaving 20 bases between. The CDR3 bases are TGCGCCAGCAGTAAGAGGTTTGGACTAAAAAGCTCCTACGAGCAGTACTTC. This translates into CASSKRFGLKSSYEQYF.

This clone came up a few times. Relative to the germline gene, one junction end is altered; a read error may explain this. Other nucleotide sequences from this sample produce the same CDR3. In DNA form, the CDR3 reads TGTGCCAGTAGAATAGCGGGAGGGCCCTACGAGCAGTACTTC. It codes for CASRIAGGPYEQYF. The rearrangement uses TRBV19 and TRBJ2-7, with TRBD2 matching over 11 bases. Germline V gene data show CDR1 as LNHDA and CDR2 as SQIVND (reference sequence). This CDR3 has 14 residues.

This chain links TRBV6-4 with TRBJ2-5; no reliable D call. This CDR3 spans 13 amino acids. V was clipped by 5 bases and J by 4 bases, with 11 bases between them. CDR1 is MRHNA and CDR2 is SNTAGT in the germline V gene. The DNA for the CDR3 is TGTGCCAGCAGTCCGTCCCTTCGAGAGACCCAGTACTTC. It encodes CASSPSLRETQYF.

This clone was detected a few times. The V call is TRBV2, the J call TRBJ1-2; 8 bases are a match to TRBD1. Losses at the gene ends were 3 bases for V and 4 bases for J; bases not matched to a gene: 1. CDR3 length: 13 amino acids. CDR1 is SNHLY and CDR2 is FYNNEI in the germline V gene. The CDR3 loop is CASSDGQGYGYTF. CDR3 DNA sequence: TGTGCCAGCAGTGACGGACAGGGCTATGGCTACACCTTC. The full variable domain, in which reference TRBV2 and TRBJ1-2 provide the parts outside the CDR3, is EPEVTQTPSHQVTQMGQEVILRCVPISNHLYFYWYRQILGQKVEFLVSFYNNEISEKSEIFDDQFSVERPDGSNFTLKIRSTKLEDSAMYFCASSDGQGYGYTFGSGTRLTVV.

This clone was detected only once. The chain uses TRBV5-1 and TRBJ1-5, with TRBD1 as a possible D gene (6 bases). Trimming removed 0 bases from V and 1 base from J, with 8 bases in between. There are 15 residues in the CDR3. Germline V lookup: CDR1 SGHRS, CDR2 YFSETQ. CDR3 sequence: CASSLDRASNQPQHF. The CDR3 DNA follows: TGCGCCAGCAGCTTGGACAGGGCGAGCAATCAGCCCCAGCATTTT.

V is TRBV4-1 and J is TRBJ1-4; 9 nucleotides match TRBD1. Germline assignment: CDR1 MGHRA and CDR2 YSYEKL. Unmatched junction bases numbered 10, after V lost 4 bases and J lost 7 bases. The length of the CDR3 is 16 residues. The CDR3 region is CASSRGGTGLGEKLFF. CDR3 coding DNA: TGCGCCAGCAGCCGAGGAGGGACAGGGTTGGGTGAAAAACTGTTTTTT.

This clone was counted only a few times. The chain employs TRBV2 and TRBJ2-7; D perhaps matches TRBD2 (7 bases). The CDR3 has 14 amino acids. Trimming took 8 bases from V and 5 from J, leaving 19 bases between them. Looked up from germline, CDR1 is SNHLY and CDR2 is FYNNEI. The CDR3 nucleotides are TGTGCCAGCCGACGATGGGGGGGCGTCGACGAGCAGTACTTC. It specifies CASRRWGGVDEQYF.

The chain carries TRBV25-1 and TRBJ1-1, with D unclear. The V gene's germline CDR1 is MGHDK and CDR2 SYGVNS. V was trimmed by 0 bases and J by 1 base, leaving 15 bases between them. The CDR3 contains 17 residues. CDR3 nucleotides: TGTGCCAGCAGTGAATATTCGGTGTCCGAGGGGAACACTGAAGCTTTCTTT. It specifies CASSEYSVSEGNTEAFF. Based on the CDR3 plus reference TRBV25-1 and TRBJ1-1, the full variable domain is EADIYQTPRYLVIGTGKKITLECSQTMGHDKMYWYQQDPGMELHLIHYSYGVNSTEKGDLSSESTVSRIRTEHFPLTLESARPSHTSQYLCASSEYSVSEGNTEAFFGQGTRLTVV.